Each of the 7 T cell receptor beta chains below was sequenced from the same sample in a study of blood T cell repertoires in COVID-19. Repertoires were generated with immunoSEQ multiplex PCR, while TCRdb's copy carries only in-frame clones and drops some. This table has fewer than 120,000 clones, approximately 90% appearing once. Sequences were obtained from peripheral blood. The receptors here all came from a woman between 50 and 59 years old with acute or convalescent COVID-19.

CDR3 amino acids: CASSLGQAAYGYTF. DNA for the CDR3: TGCGCCAGCAGCTTGGGACAGGCGGCTTATGGCTACACCTTC. The rearrangement links TRBV5-1 to TRBJ1-2, with D tentatively TRBD1 (6 bases). Deletions cut 0 bases from V and 5 bases from J, with 11 bases between. Germline lookup yields CDR1 SGHRS and CDR2 YFSETQ. This CDR3 is 14 amino acids long.

This sequence joins TRBV5-1 and TRBJ1-1; 7 nucleotides line up with TRBD1. CDR1 is SGHRS and CDR2 is YFSETQ in the germline V gene. The junction had 5 bases not matched to a gene; V was cut back by 0 bases and J by 6 bases. This CDR3 is built from 14 residues. The CDR3 DNA sequence: TGCGCCAGCAGCTTGGTAGGGGGCAGTTCTGAAGCTTTCTTT. Translated, it gives CASSLVGGSSEAFF.

The rearrangement joins TRBV7-9 to TRBJ2-4, with a possible D match to TRBD2 (6 bases). Germline V lookup: CDR1 SEHNR, CDR2 FQNEAQ (reference sequence). Trimming stripped 2 bases from V and 0 bases from J, with 14 bases between. CDR3 length: 17 residues. CDR3 in amino acids: CASSLSVAEVAKNIQYF. CDR3 nucleotide sequence: TGTGCCAGCAGCTTAAGTGTAGCGGAGGTAGCCAAAAACATTCAGTACTTC. Using reference TRBV7-9 and TRBJ2-4 for the parts outside the CDR3, the full variable domain is DTGVSQNPRHKITKRGQNVTFRCDPISEHNRLYWYRQTLGQGPEFLTYFQNEAQLEKSRLLSDRFSAERPKGSFSTLEIQRTEQGDSAMYLCASSLSVAEVAKNIQYFGAGTRLSVL.

V gene TRBV18 combines with J gene TRBJ1-1; possible D gene TRBD1, 5 bases. CDR1 and CDR2 (germline): KGHSH, LQKENI. The CDR3 consists of 12 residues. Trimming removed 4 bases from V and 5 bases from J, with 8 bases in between. CDR3 bases: TGTGCCAGCTCACGGGGGGGGACTGAAGCTTTCTTT. It translates to CASSRGGTEAFF.

The chain uses TRBV2 and TRBJ2-1; TRBD1 agrees at 8 bases. Trimming removed 3 bases from V and 0 bases from J; junction bases left unmatched: 7. Per germline, CDR1 SNHLY and CDR2 FYNNEI. This CDR3 spans 17 amino acids. CDR3 nucleotide sequence: TGTGCCAGCAGTGAGGTCGTCGGACAGGGCTCCTACAATGAGCAGTTCTTC. Its protein product is CASSEVVGQGSYNEQFF.

J is TRBJ1-1 and V is TRBV5-8, with D hard to call. Germline V gene data show CDR1 as SGHTS and CDR2 as YDEGEE. Between the trimmed V and J ends, which lost 4 bases and 8 bases, there was a span of 9 bases. This CDR3 comprises 11 residues. CDR3 DNA: TGTGCCAGCAGCCGATGGCCCGAAGCTTTCTTT. This codes for CASSRWPEAFF.

The chain has TRBV7-8 and TRBJ2-7; 8 bases fit TRBD1. The CDR3 is made up of 15 amino acids. Trimming cost V 4 bases and J 6 bases; bases outside gene matches: 11. CDR1 and CDR2 from the germline V gene are SGHVS and FQNEAQ. CDR3 sequence: CASSWGAQGAAEQYF. Written as DNA, the CDR3 is TGTGCCAGCAGCTGGGGGGCCCAGGGGGCGGCCGAGCAGTACTTC. Full variable domain (missing parts from reference TRBV7-8 and TRBJ2-7): GAGVSQSPRYKVAKRGQDVALRCDPISGHVSLFWYQQALGQGPEFLTYFQNEAQLDKSGLPSDRFFAERPEGSVSTLKIQRTQQEDSAVYLCASSWGAQGAAEQYFGPGTRLTVT.